These T cell receptor beta chains were read from a single sample in a study of cytomegalovirus exposure and HLA in healthy donors. Libraries were prepared by immunoSEQ multiplex PCR; TCRdb keeps only in-frame clonotypes and omits some of them. The repertoire includes tens of thousands of clones, 76% of them detected once, and around 3% sits in the top ten. The specimen sequenced was PBMCs. The receptors derive from a man between 18 and 35 years old in good health and CMV-seronegative. Each CDR3 is given with its conserved first and last residue. The D gene is left open where the match is weak.

CDR3 length	V gene	D gene	J gene	CDR3 DNA	CDR3 protein
15	TRBV28	-	TRBJ1-1	TGTGCCAGCAGGTCATCCTGGCAGGTGAACACTGAAGCTTTCTTT	CASRSSWQVNTEAFF
15	TRBV12-5	TRBD1	TRBJ2-5	TGTGCTAGTGGCCCCGGGACAGGGGGCCGGGAGACCCAGTACTTC	CASGPGTGGRETQYF
14	TRBV30	TRBD1	TRBJ1-2	TGTGCCCTGACCGTGGGGACAGGGAGCAAGGGCTACACCTTC	CALTVGTGSKGYTF
14	TRBV29-1	TRBD1	TRBJ1-2	TGCAGCGTGGGAGCTGGGACAGACAACTATGGCTACACCTTC	CSVGAGTDNYGYTF
18	TRBV7-6	TRBD1	TRBJ2-2	TGTGCCAGCAGCTTAATAAACGCCGGGACAGGGGGAACCGGGGAGCTGTTTTTT	CASSLINAGTGGTGELFF
16	TRBV7-9	TRBD1	TRBJ1-6	TGTGCCAGCAGCCCCCCGGGACAGAATAGCAATTCACCCCTCCACTTT	CASSPPGQNSNSPLHF
15	TRBV5-4	-	TRBJ2-2	TGTGCCAGCAGCGGGCGGGCTAGCGAGCCCGGGGAGCTGTTTTTT	CASSGRASEPGELFF
12	TRBV5-1	-	TRBJ2-7	TGCGCCAGCAGCTTAACAGGGTACGAGCAGTACTTC	CASSLTGYEQYF
13	TRBV6-5	TRBD2	TRBJ2-1	TGTGCCACCACGACTAGCGGGGGACATGAGCAGTTCTTC	CATTTSGGHEQFF
15	TRBV7-3	TRBD2	TRBJ2-3	TGTGCCAGCAGCTCCGGGGGGGGCGTGACAGATACGCAGTATTTT	CASSSGGGVTDTQYF
14	TRBV4-3	-	TRBJ1-2	TGCGCCAGCAGCCAAGATCTGGAGCTATATGGCTACACCTTC	CASSQDLELYGYTF
14	TRBV5-6	TRBD1	TRBJ1-6	TGTGCCAGCAGCTTCGGGACAGATAATTCACCCCTCCACTTT	CASSFGTDNSPLHF